Described below is a single TCR beta chain sequence and its context. The antigen remains unidentified. TCRdb recomputed calls from the PCR reads with MiXCR, one row per CDR3 protein. Of some 320,000 distinct CDR3 sequences listed, 24% are singletons. Germline CDR1 LGHDT, CDR2 YNNKEL (reference sequence). The CDR3 runs to 14 residues. The V and J ends lost 10 bases and 5 bases, in that order; junction bases with no gene match: 8. These data belong to a study of molecular identifiers for immune sequencing clone quantification. Whole-study context: Five aliquots were made in replicates from the RNA of 20,000 or 100,000 naive CD8 cells, and four were sequenced. Study-level findings and limits: Clones exceeding 20 RNA copies carried over 97% of effector molecules but under 1% of naive-cell molecules.

This receptor was identified in a human donor in good health. Some libraries in this study had Jurkat cell RNA spiked in. The chain is built from TRBV3-1 and TRBJ2-5; TRBD1 matches at 12 bases. Sequencing was carried out using naive CD8+ T cells from blood, with Jurkat cell RNA spiked in. As for subset: FACS-sorted CD8+CD4-CCR7+CD45RA+ naive T cells. The CDR3 nucleotides read TGTGCCATATCCGGGACAGGGGGCTGGGAGACCCAGTACTTC. Residues: CAISGTGGWETQYF.